This TCR beta chain was profiled in a study of blood T cells in healthy people across ages. Study results and caveats: Unsorted PBMCs prevented conclusive naive versus antigen-experienced comparison. Strong correlation linked observed beta diversity and percent naive T cells.

CDR1 MNHEY and CDR2 SMNVEV come from the germline V gene (reference sequence). This CDR3 is built from 16 residues. A second PCR, run for roughly 7 to 11 cycles, used a sample-barcoded 5' primer plus a J-beta primer mix. MiXCR, applied by TCRdb to the 5' RACE reads, yields one record per CDR3 protein. The sample shows approximately 900,000 distinct CDR3 sequences, roughly 52% of them seen only once. Regarding this clonotype: Its specificity is unknown.

Every donor gave ten milliliters of peripheral blood. The chain employs TRBV27 and TRBJ2-5; D may be TRBD1 (6 bases). The J call may be wrong; the DNA end is better matched by TRBJ2-7. Sequencing was carried out using blood. The origin of this receptor is a young man in good health. CDR3 loop: CASSLSTFQGSYEQYF. CDR3 nucleotide sequence: TGTGCCAGCAGTTTATCGACGTTCCAGGGGAGTTACGAGCAGTACTTC.